This entry features one T cell receptor beta chain sequence. The record originates from a study of OX40 agonist ivuxolimab in advanced cancers. TCRdb's table, derived via immunoSEQ multiplex PCR, lists solely in-frame clones and lacks some. The table lists 40,000 or so clones, roughly 89% of them singletons. V was pared by 0 bases and J by 5 bases, with 16 bases between. Germline V gene sequence: CDR1 LNHNV, CDR2 YYDKDF (reference sequence). CDR3 length: 16 residues. Sequences were derived from CD4+ or CD8+ T cells sorted from blood, sampled in a trial of the OX40 agonist ivuxolimab. This rearrangement joins TRBV15 to TRBJ2-5; D may correspond to TRBD1 or TRBD2 (6 bases each). This TCR was sampled from an adult with an advanced solid tumor such as melanoma, head and neck, liver or kidney cancer. In DNA, the CDR3 is TGTGCCACCAGCAGAGATCTTTCGGGGGCGCGGGAGACCCAGTACTTC. Protein sequence: CATSRDLSGARETQYF.